The 30 T cell receptor beta chains presented below share a single source sample, sequenced in a study of cytomegalovirus exposure and HLA in healthy donors. In the PCR, 60 Vbeta and 13 Jbeta primers were used. This table comes from immunoSEQ multiplex PCR, and its TCRdb copy is limited to in-frame clones, with some not included. Of some 180,000 clones listed, around a tenth are singletons. Sequencing was done on a sample of PBMCs. These receptors were obtained from a woman aged 30 to 39 in good health and CMV-seropositive.

This chain joins TRBV15 and TRBJ1-1; a possible D gene is TRBD1 (5 bases). V shed 4 bases and J shed 3 bases, with 15 bases lying between them. CDR3 length: 15 amino acids. Germline V CDR1 and CDR2: LNHNV, YYDKDF (reference sequence). Here the CDR3 reads CATSTRGGVYTEAFF. The CDR3 DNA reads TGTGCCACCAGCACCCGGGGGGGGGTCTACACTGAAGCTTTCTTT.

This clone was picked up a small number of times. This chain joins TRBV2 and TRBJ2-7; D might be TRBD2 (6 bases). The germline V gene encodes CDR1 SNHLY and CDR2 FYNNEI. The CDR3 sequence is 14 residues long. V was trimmed by 2 bases and J by 3 bases, leaving 11 bases between them. The CDR3 DNA is TGTGCCAGCAGTGAAAAGGAGGGCCTCTACGAGCAGTACTTC. Its protein is CASSEKEGLYEQYF.

The chain uses TRBV10-1 and TRBJ2-2; TRBD2 matches at 9 bases. Looked up from germline, CDR1 is WNHNN and CDR2 is SYGVQD (reference sequence). V gave up 4 bases and J gave up 6 bases; unmatched junction bases: 12. The CDR3 totals 17 residues. The CDR3 reads CASSALGSSGISGELFF. The CDR3, as DNA: TGCGCCAGCAGTGCATTGGGCTCTAGCGGGATATCCGGGGAGCTGTTTTTT.

This clone was recorded a few times. This rearrangement joins TRBV6-1 to TRBJ1-4; D possibly corresponds to TRBD1 (6 bases). The V end was cut by 0 bases, the J end by 2 bases, with 10 bases between. This CDR3 is built from 16 residues. CDR1 and CDR2 (germline): MNHNS, SASEGT. In DNA, the CDR3 is TGTGCCAGCAGTGAAGCACAGGGATCTACTAATGAAAAACTGTTTTTT. Translating gives CASSEAQGSTNEKLFF.

The rearrangement joins TRBV7-2 to TRBJ2-7; 10 bases line up with TRBD2. The CDR3 has 16 amino acids. CDR1 is SGHTA and CDR2 is FQGNSA in the germline V gene. V shed 3 bases and J 4 bases; nucleotides not matched to a gene: 9. This chain's CDR3 is CASSLFSGRTSYEQYF. The CDR3 nucleotides read TGTGCCAGCAGCTTGTTTAGCGGGAGGACCTCTTACGAGCAGTACTTC.

This clone was seen more than once but under ten times. V is TRBV25-1 and J is TRBJ2-1, with D unclear. Trimming removed 5 bases at V and 0 bases at J, with 11 bases between. Germline assignment: CDR1 MGHDK and CDR2 SYGVNS. The CDR3 has 15 amino acids. CDR3: CASSPHSNSYNEQFF. Here the CDR3 DNA reads TGTGCCAGCAGTCCCCACTCGAACTCCTACAATGAGCAGTTCTTC.

The rearrangement uses TRBV11-1 and TRBJ2-7, with TRBD1 matching 9 bases. V dropped 5 bases and J dropped 0; count of bases not matched to a gene: 8. Germline V gene sequence: CDR1 SGHAT, CDR2 FQDESV (reference sequence). The CDR3 covers 16 residues. The CDR3 spells CASSRYRGQASYEQYF. CDR3 coding DNA: TGTGCCAGCAGCCGATACAGGGGGCAGGCCTCCTACGAGCAGTACTTC.

V and J are TRBV28 and TRBJ1-1, with D possibly being TRBD1 (6 bases). Trimming left V 5 bases short and J 9 bases short, with 19 bases between. CDR1 and CDR2 from the germline V gene are MDHEN and SYDVKM. This CDR3 region has 14 residues. CDR3 coding DNA: TGTGCCAGCAGTACTATCTTGGACAGTATTAAAGCTTTCTTT. This translates into CASSTILDSIKAFF.

This clone has a handful of counts. The chain's CDR3 is CATSLGLAGEYEQYF. The CDR3, as DNA: TGTGCCACCAGCTTGGGACTAGCGGGAGAGTACGAGCAGTACTTC. V usage is TRBV15 and J usage is TRBJ2-7; 14 nucleotides line up with TRBD2. Germline-derived CDR1 and CDR2 are LNHNV and YYDKDF (reference sequence). The CDR3 totals 15 residues. V gave up 5 bases and J gave up 4 bases; unmatched junction bases: 4.

This clone occurred a few times. The chain couples TRBV4-2 to TRBJ2-7, with 7 positions matching TRBD1. V lost 6 bases, J lost 0 bases, and 8 bases stayed unmatched. Germline V CDR1 and CDR2: LGHNA, YNFKEQ. The CDR3 is 15 residues long. CDR3: CASRLTGTTSYEQYF. The CDR3 coding sequence is TGTGCCAGCAGATTGACAGGGACCACCTCCTACGAGCAGTACTTC.

The chain employs TRBV10-1 and TRBJ2-2; unclear D gene. This CDR3 has 14 amino acids. Germline CDR1 is WNHNN and CDR2 is SYGVQD (reference sequence). Trimming cost V 5 bases and J 2 bases, with 9 bases left between them. The CDR3 spells CASSWAGNTGELFF. DNA of the CDR3: TGCGCCAGCAGTTGGGCTGGAAACACCGGGGAGCTGTTTTTT.

This clone showed up just a few times. The gene calls are TRBV7-9 and TRBJ2-1; D unresolved. Germline CDR1 SEHNR, CDR2 FQNEAQ (reference sequence). The CDR3 covers 14 residues. V lost 5 bases to trimming and J lost 0 bases, with 8 bases between them. The CDR3 spells CASSEAYSYNEQFF. As DNA, the CDR3 is TGTGCCAGCAGCGAGGCCTACTCCTACAATGAGCAGTTCTTC.

The CDR3 DNA reads TGTGCCAGCAGCATAATTTTCCGGACAGGGGGCAAAGGGACTGAAGCTTTCTTT. This gives the protein CASSIIFRTGGKGTEAFF. V usage is TRBV7-9 and J usage is TRBJ1-1, with TRBD1 identical over 11 bases. This CDR3 is built from 18 residues. Germline V gene data show CDR1 as SEHNR and CDR2 as FQNEAQ (reference sequence). With 5 bases clipped from V and 5 bases from J, the junction kept 16 bases outside the gene matches.

This clone has a handful of counts. This chain joins TRBV30 and TRBJ1-2, with unresolved D. Germline V lookup: CDR1 GTSNPN, CDR2 SVGIG (reference sequence). This CDR3 spans 13 amino acids. Trimming stripped 3 bases from V and 4 bases from J, with 12 bases between. The CDR3 is CAWRPDSPYGYTF. CDR3 coding DNA: TGTGCCTGGAGACCAGACTCACCCTATGGCTACACCTTC.

The gene calls are TRBV5-1 and TRBJ2-5, with a tentative D call TRBD1 (6 bases). The J call could be wrong; TRBJ2-7 is a better fit for the DNA end. CDR1 is SGHRS, CDR2 YFSETQ, per germline. The CDR3 is 15 amino acids. In DNA, the CDR3 is TGCGCCAGCAGCCTTCGCAGGGGAAGTTCCTACGAGCAGTACTTC. This translates into CASSLRRGSSYEQYF.

There are a few counts of this clone. The CDR3 here is CASNEGVLNTEAFF. DNA of the CDR3: TGCGCCAGCAACGAGGGGGTCCTGAACACTGAAGCTTTCTTT. This chain links TRBV5-1 with TRBJ1-1, with a weak D call TRBD1 (6 bases). Trimming removed 6 bases from V and 0 bases from J, with 12 bases in between. CDR3 size: 14 residues. Germline CDR1 is SGHRS and CDR2 is YFSETQ.

V and J are TRBV5-6 and TRBJ1-4; maybe TRBD1 (5 bases). The CDR3 loop spans 15 amino acids. CDR1 and CDR2 from the germline V gene are SGHDT and YYEEEE. Between the trimmed V and J ends, which lost 2 bases and 8 bases, there was a span of 16 bases. The CDR3 bases are TGTGCCAGCAGCTTCTTCGAAGGGGTTAGGGAAAAACTGTTTTTT. Translated, it gives CASSFFEGVREKLFF.

The chain couples TRBV2 to TRBJ2-3; TRBD2 agrees at 9 bases. The trim removed 4 bases at V and 11 bases at J, leaving 10 bases unmatched. Germline V gene sequence: CDR1 SNHLY, CDR2 FYNNEI. The CDR3 is 14 residues long. As DNA, the CDR3 is TGTGCCAGCAGTGTAGCGGGAGTGAGGTTACAGCAGTATTTT. This codes for CASSVAGVRLQQYF. Full variable domain (missing parts from reference TRBV2 and TRBJ2-3): EPEVTQTPSHQVTQMGQEVILRCVPISNHLYFYWYRQILGQKVEFLVSFYNNEISEKSEIFDDQFSVERPDGSNFTLKIRSTKLEDSAMYFCASSVAGVRLQQYFGPGTRLTVL.

The chain combines TRBV5-1 with TRBJ1-1, with a possible D match to TRBD1 (5 bases). Between the trimmed V and J ends, which lost 4 bases and 0 bases, there was a span of 13 bases. Germline CDR1 reads SGHRS; CDR2 reads YFSETQ. The CDR3 loop spans 15 amino acids. The CDR3 loop is CASSPTGSLNTEAFF. As DNA, the CDR3 is TGCGCCAGCAGCCCAACAGGTTCTCTGAACACTGAAGCTTTCTTT. Full variable domain (remainder filled in from reference TRBV5-1 and TRBJ1-1): KAGVTQTPRYLIKTRGQQVTLSCSPISGHRSVSWYQQTPGQGLQFLFEYFSETQRNKGNFPGRFSGRQFSNSRSEMNVSTLELGDSALYLCASSPTGSLNTEAFFGQGTRLTVV.

This clone has a handful of counts. The gene calls are TRBV20-1 and TRBJ2-7, with D unresolved. The germline CDR1 and CDR2 sequences are DFQATT and SNEGSKA (reference sequence). The CDR3 extends over 11 amino acids. The V gene lost 6 bases and the J gene lost 0 bases, with 6 bases spanning the gap. The CDR3 loop is CSAANSYEQYF. CDR3 nucleotides: TGCAGTGCAGCAAACTCCTACGAGCAGTACTTC.

This clone was counted only a few times. The chain couples TRBV7-3 to TRBJ2-3; 11 positions agree with TRBD2. There are 16 residues in the CDR3. Germline CDR1 reads SGHTA; CDR2 reads FQGTGA. V lost 5 bases to trimming and J lost 1 base; unmatched junction nucleotides: 5. DNA of the CDR3: TGTGCCAGCAGCGCCCAGACTAGCGGGGGCACAGATACGCAGTATTTT. Translating gives CASSAQTSGGTDTQYF. Filled out from reference TRBV7-3 and TRBJ2-3, the complete variable domain reads GAGVSQTPSNKVTEKGKYVELRCDPISGHTALYWYRQSLGQGPEFLIYFQGTGAADDSGLPNDRFFAVRPEGSVSTLKIQRTERGDSAVYLCASSAQTSGGTDTQYFGPGTRLTVL.

This clone was counted a few times. The rearrangement uses TRBV6-4 and TRBJ1-2, with D possibly TRBD1 on 5 matching bases. The CDR3 consists of 14 residues. Trimming took 9 bases from V and 8 from J, leaving 22 bases between them. Germline V gene data show CDR1 as MRHNA and CDR2 as SNTAGT. This CDR3 is CASNPSGGPGGYTF. The CDR3 coding sequence is TGTGCCAGTAATCCCAGTGGAGGGCCAGGGGGCTACACCTTC.

This clone was picked up a small number of times. The chain has TRBV20-1 and TRBJ2-3, with TRBD2 matching over 7 bases. The CDR3 has 11 residues. Germline V lookup: CDR1 DFQATT, CDR2 SNEGSKA (reference sequence). V dropped 6 bases and J dropped 6; count of bases not matched to a gene: 3. CDR3 sequence: CSALTSDTQYF. CDR3 sequence (DNA): TGCAGTGCCCTGACTAGCGATACGCAGTATTTT.

This clone occurred a few times. The chain couples TRBV30 to TRBJ1-5; 7 bases map to TRBD1. Per the germline V gene, CDR1 is GTSNPN and CDR2 is SVGIG (reference sequence). There are 15 residues in the CDR3. Losses at the gene ends were 0 bases for V and 9 bases for J; bases not matched to a gene: 11. CDR3 amino acids: CAWSVPGGTSWPQHF. CDR3 sequence (DNA): TGTGCCTGGAGTGTACCAGGGGGAACATCATGGCCCCAGCATTTT.

In this sample, this clone turned up a few times. The rearrangement uses TRBV19 and TRBJ2-4; D may be TRBD2 (5 bases). The CDR3 extends over 16 amino acids. The V and J ends lost 3 bases and 1 base respectively, with 13 bases between them. Germline assignment: CDR1 LNHDA and CDR2 SQIVND (reference sequence). For the CDR3, the DNA is TGTGCCAGTAGTATCGCCGGGGAGTGGGCCAAAAACATTCAGTACTTC. This encodes CASSIAGEWAKNIQYF.

This clone was observed a few times. At the DNA level, this CDR3 is encoded by other sequences in the same sample as well. This chain connects TRBV27 to TRBJ2-1, with 8 bases aligning to TRBD2. Germline assignment: CDR1 MNHEY and CDR2 SMNVEV (reference sequence). The CDR3 runs to 12 residues. V shed 6 bases, J shed 10 bases, and the junction held 5 bases outside the gene matches. CDR3 amino acids: CASSPQREEQFF. In DNA form, the CDR3 reads TGTGCCAGCAGCCCCCAGCGGGAGGAGCAGTTCTTC.

The V call is TRBV4-1, the J call TRBJ1-1; tentatively, D is TRBD1 (6 bases). Per the germline V gene, CDR1 is MGHRA and CDR2 is YSYEKL. Trimming took 4 bases from V and 5 from J, leaving 11 bases between them. The CDR3 is made up of 13 amino acids. As DNA, the CDR3 is TGCGCCAGCAGCCCGACAGGCCATACTGAAGCTTTCTTT. Translating it yields CASSPTGHTEAFF.

This sequence joins TRBV18 and TRBJ2-5; 9 bases are shared with TRBD2. The CDR3 extends over 19 amino acids. V was clipped by 0 bases and J by 5 bases; unmatched bases: 16. Germline V gene sequence: CDR1 KGHSH, CDR2 LQKENI. As DNA, the CDR3 is TGTGCCAGCTCACCACCGATGATAGCGGGAGTAGTTTTCGAGGAGACCCAGTACTTC. This encodes CASSPPMIAGVVFEETQYF.

Turning to this clone: Other nucleotide sequences from this sample produce the same CDR3. V is TRBV5-1 and J is TRBJ2-1; tentatively, D is TRBD1 (5 bases). Trimming shortened V by 0 bases and J by 9 bases, and 16 bases separated the two germline ends. CDR1 and CDR2 from the germline V gene are SGHRS and YFSETQ. This CDR3 spans 15 amino acids. The CDR3 DNA follows: TGCGCCAGCAGCTTGGGTGGCCTAGGTACAGGTGAGCAGTTCTTC. Encoded protein: CASSLGGLGTGEQFF.

The chain recombines TRBV9 with TRBJ2-3, with D hard to call. Trimming shortened V by 0 bases and J by 0 bases, and 14 bases separated the two germline ends. Germline loops: CDR1 SGDLS, CDR2 YYNGEE. The CDR3 runs 17 residues. For the CDR3, the DNA is TGTGCCAGCAGCGTAGCTTATTCGGCGGAGAGCACAGATACGCAGTATTTT. It encodes CASSVAYSAESTDTQYF.